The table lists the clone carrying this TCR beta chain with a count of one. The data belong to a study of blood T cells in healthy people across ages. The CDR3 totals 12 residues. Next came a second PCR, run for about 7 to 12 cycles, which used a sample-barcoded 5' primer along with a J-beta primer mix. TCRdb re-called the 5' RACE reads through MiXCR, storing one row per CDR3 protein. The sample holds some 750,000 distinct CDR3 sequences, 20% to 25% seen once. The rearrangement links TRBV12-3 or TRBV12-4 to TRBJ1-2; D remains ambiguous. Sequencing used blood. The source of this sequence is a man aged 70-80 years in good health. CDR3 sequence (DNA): TGTGCTCAGTCAGGTGGATCATATGGCTACACCTTC. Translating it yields CAQSGGSYGYTF.